Following are 8 T cell receptor beta chains from one sample sequenced in a study of cytomegalovirus exposure and HLA in healthy donors. The PCR ran on 60 Vbeta and 13 Jbeta primers. The table came from immunoSEQ multiplex PCR; TCRdb's copy has only in-frame clones and leaves some out. Of approximately 140,000 clones listed, more than 75% are singletons. Sequencing was performed on PBMCs. These receptors all come from a female donor in good health and CMV-seronegative.

The chain has TRBV7-8 and TRBJ2-1; 7 nucleotides line up with TRBD2. This CDR3 has 14 residues. The trim removed 4 bases at V and 4 bases at J, leaving 4 bases unmatched. The germline V gene encodes CDR1 SGHVS and CDR2 FQNEAQ. The CDR3 sequence: CASSYGRTYNEQFF. DNA of the CDR3: TGTGCCAGCAGCTACGGGAGGACGTACAATGAGCAGTTCTTC.

The rearrangement uses TRBV7-2 and TRBJ2-7; TRBD2 agrees at 7 bases. This CDR3 contains 14 residues. V lost 5 bases to trimming and J lost 2 bases; unmatched junction nucleotides: 6. Per the germline V gene, CDR1 is SGHTA and CDR2 is FQGNSA. The CDR3 sequence is CASSPSGPPYEQYF. In DNA, the CDR3 is TGTGCCAGCAGCCCTAGCGGTCCCCCCTACGAGCAGTACTTC.

The gene calls are TRBV7-9 and TRBJ1-4; a possible D gene is TRBD1 (5 bases). The V and J ends lost 7 bases and 6 bases respectively, with 21 bases between them. CDR1 and CDR2 from the germline V gene are SEHNR and FQNEAQ (reference sequence). The CDR3 has 16 residues. CDR3 residues: CASNPTSGGAYEKLFF. CDR3 nucleotide sequence: TGTGCCAGCAATCCAACCAGCGGCGGGGCCTATGAAAAACTGTTTTTT.

The chain combines TRBV6-5 with TRBJ2-2; D perhaps matches TRBD1 (6 bases). Between the trimmed V and J ends, which lost 7 bases and 4 bases, there was a span of 10 bases. The CDR3 is 13 amino acids. Per the germline V gene, CDR1 is MNHEY and CDR2 is SVGAGI. The CDR3 nucleotides read TGTGCCAGCAAGAAGACAGGCACCGGGGAGCTGTTTTTT. Translation gives CASKKTGTGELFF.

The chain carries TRBV10-3 and TRBJ1-5; perhaps TRBD1 as D (6 bases). CDR3 length: 18 residues. V was pared by 6 bases and J by 0 bases, with 21 bases between. Germline V gives CDR1 ENHRY, CDR2 SYGVKD. The CDR3 DNA follows: TGTGCCATCAGCCCAGGACAGACCCCATCCGATAGCAATCAGCCCCAGCATTTT. Translating gives CAISPGQTPSDSNQPQHF.

The chain is built from TRBV21-1 and TRBJ2-7; TRBD1 reflects the table's D call only, with no check against the DNA. TRBV21-1 counts as a pseudogene. The CDR3 consists of 14 residues. This chain's CDR3 is CASLRDKRSYEQYF. The CDR3 bases are TGTGCCAGCCTCCGGGACAAACGATCCTACGAGCAGTACTTC.

The chain links TRBV30 to TRBJ2-1; 16 bases map to TRBD2. Trimming removed 2 bases from V and 8 bases from J; junction bases left unmatched: 6. Germline CDR1 GTSNPN, CDR2 SVGIG (reference sequence). The CDR3 contains 16 residues. In DNA, the CDR3 is TGTGCCTGGAGTAAAAGGGGGACTAGCGGGAGGGATGAGCAGTTCTTC. Translated, it gives CAWSKRGTSGRDEQFF.

This chain links TRBV19 with TRBJ1-2; possibly TRBD1 for D (6 bases). Germline V gene data show CDR1 as LNHDA and CDR2 as SQIVND (reference sequence). The V end lost 3 bases, the J end lost 1 base, and 12 bases lay between the germline ends. The CDR3 loop spans 15 amino acids. The CDR3 bases are TGTGCCAGTAGTATCGGACAGCTTTTTAACTATGGCTACACCTTC. Translation gives CASSIGQLFNYGYTF.